This TCR beta chain was sequenced during a study of cytomegalovirus exposure and HLA in healthy donors. Study findings and constraints: Researchers catalogued approximately 170 TCR beta chains as cytomegalovirus-associated.

PCR was performed using 60 Vbeta and 13 Jbeta primers. Libraries were prepared by immunoSEQ multiplex PCR; TCRdb keeps only in-frame clonotypes and omits some of them. This table holds about 120,000 clones, 65% to 80% found once. Concerning this clone itself: Antigen unknown.

The clonotype originates from a middle-aged woman in good health and CMV-seropositive. The sequenced material came from PBMCs.

In nucleotides, the CDR3 is TGTGCCATCAGTGAGTCCAGGGGAAACAAACAAGAGACCCAGTACTTC. Protein sequence: CAISESRGNKQETQYF. V and J are TRBV10-3 and TRBJ2-5, with a tentative D call TRBD1 (6 bases). Trimming took 0 bases from V and 2 from J, leaving 13 bases between them. Germline V lookup: CDR1 ENHRY, CDR2 SYGVKD. This CDR3 comprises 16 residues.